This T cell receptor (beta chain) was profiled in a study of blood T cell repertoires in COVID-19. Study details: Acute-phase and convalescent COVID-19 samples originated in the United States, Italy and Spain. T cells, B-cell-depleted T cells, or PBMCs supplied cDNA or gDNA.

Original data processing: Cell counts per sample came from amplifying reference gene primers. The data were produced by immunoSEQ multiplex PCR, yet TCRdb's version contains in-frame clones alone and is incomplete. The V and J calls and the clone size are those of that table, but D and trimming were determined from the DNA. The table shows some 120,000 clones, with 70% to 90% occurring only once. The V and J ends lost 5 bases and 3 bases respectively, with 16 bases between them. Germline values: CDR1 SEHNR, CDR2 FQNEAQ (reference sequence). The CDR3 length is 15 residues. The receptor comes from a woman aged 50 to 60 who had recovered from COVID-19. The chain employs TRBV7-9 and TRBJ1-2, with D possibly matching TRBD1 (6 bases). Sequencing input: peripheral blood. The CDR3 loop is CASSPGQPLDYGYTF. In DNA form, the CDR3 reads TGTGCCAGCAGCCCAGGACAGCCCTTAGACTATGGCTACACCTTC. The full variable domain, in which reference TRBV7-9 and TRBJ1-2 provide the parts outside the CDR3, is DTGVSQNPRHKITKRGQNVTFRCDPISEHNRLYWYRQTLGQGPEFLTYFQNEAQLEKSRLLSDRFSAERPKGSFSTLEIQRTEQGDSAMYLCASSPGQPLDYGYTFGSGTRLTVV.